Each of the 25 T cell receptor beta chains below was sequenced from the same sample in a study of T cell clones after liver transplantation. The assay was immunoSEQ multiplex PCR, and TCRdb's table has in-frame clones only and misses some. Of approximately 75,000 clones detected, 80% appear once; the ten largest clones hold around 0.72%. The sequencing used CD4+ T cells from blood, collected 12 months after liver transplant. The receptors derive from a human patient who received a liver transplant. The graft donor may account for some of the T cells.

The chain combines TRBV18 with TRBJ2-1; perhaps TRBD2 as D (6 bases). Germline assignment: CDR1 KGHSH and CDR2 LQKENI. This CDR3 has 15 residues. V was cut by 6 bases and J by 1 base, with 13 bases left in between. The CDR3 coding sequence is TGTGCCAGCTCCCCTGGGACTCTTTCCTACAATGAGCAGTTCTTC. This sequence encodes CASSPGTLSYNEQFF. The full variable domain, with the rest looked up from reference TRBV18 and TRBJ2-1, is NAGVMQNPRHLVRRRGQEARLRCSPMKGHSHVYWYRQLPEEGLKFMVYLQKENIIDESGMPKERFSAEFPKEGPSILRIQQVVRGDSAAYFCASSPGTLSYNEQFFGPGTRLTVL.

This chain connects TRBV2 to TRBJ1-4; the match to TRBD1 covers 8 bases. The germline gives CDR1 SNHLY, CDR2 FYNNEI. J was trimmed by 7 bases and V by 5 bases; bases with no gene match: 6. The length of the CDR3 is 14 residues. CDR3 amino acids: CASSSDRGSEKLFF. CDR3 in DNA: TGTGCCAGCAGTTCAGACAGGGGTAGTGAAAAACTGTTTTTT. Supplemented by reference TRBV2 and TRBJ1-4, the full variable domain reads EPEVTQTPSHQVTQMGQEVILRCVPISNHLYFYWYRQILGQKVEFLVSFYNNEISEKSEIFDDQFSVERPDGSNFTLKIRSTKLEDSAMYFCASSSDRGSEKLFFGSGTQLSVL.

The V and J genes are TRBV4-2 and TRBJ2-7, with a possible D match to TRBD2 (9 bases). The germline V gene has CDR1 LGHNA and CDR2 YNFKEQ. The CDR3 is made up of 20 amino acids. V was cut by 2 bases and J by 6 bases, with 32 bases left in between. As DNA, the CDR3 is TGTGCCAGCAGCCAATCCGACCTAGCGGGATTTGCTCGGGGACAGGTCGAGCAGTACTTC. This gives the protein CASSQSDLAGFARGQVEQYF.

V usage is TRBV14 and J usage is TRBJ1-2; D unclear. The CDR3 covers 13 residues. Germline assignment: CDR1 SGHDN and CDR2 FVKESK. The V end lost 1 base, the J end lost 6 bases, and 9 bases lay between the germline ends. CDR3 sequence (DNA): TGTGCCAGCAGCCAAGTGCCCGGGAATGGCTACACCTTC. Translating gives CASSQVPGNGYTF.

This chain connects TRBV5-1 to TRBJ2-2; D gene ambiguous. The CDR3 extends over 14 amino acids. V lost 1 base and J 0 bases, leaving 4 bases between the germline ends. From germline, CDR1 is SGHRS and CDR2 YFSETQ. The CDR3 bases are TGCGCCAGCAGCTTGACAGCGAACACCGGGGAGCTGTTTTTT. Translated: CASSLTANTGELFF.

The V call is TRBV25-1, the J call TRBJ2-2; a possible D gene is TRBD1 (6 bases). Trimming removed 4 bases from V and 1 base from J, with 19 bases in between. Germline CDR1 MGHDK, CDR2 SYGVNS. The CDR3 contains 18 residues. This chain's CDR3 is CASSATTLGGWNTGELFF. The CDR3 coding sequence is TGTGCCAGCAGTGCCACCACCTTAGGGGGATGGAACACCGGGGAGCTGTTTTTT.

This clone was counted between two and nine times. The V and J genes are TRBV28 and TRBJ1-1; D is ambiguous. Trimming cost V 6 bases and J 0 bases, with 17 bases left between them. The CDR3 runs to 16 residues. Germline values: CDR1 MDHEN, CDR2 SYDVKM. This CDR3 is CASSHPPGTLNTEAFF. The CDR3 coding sequence is TGTGCCAGCAGCCACCCCCCGGGAACCTTGAACACTGAAGCTTTCTTT.

The genes are TRBV6-6 and TRBJ2-7; the match to TRBD2 covers 7 bases. The CDR3 totals 14 residues. Germline V gene lookup returns CDR1 MNHNY and CDR2 SVGAGI (reference sequence). V gave up 5 bases and J gave up 6 bases; unmatched junction bases: 10. The CDR3 DNA reads TGTGCCAGCAGTGGGGACTATGGGACGATCGAGCAGTACTTC. Protein: CASSGDYGTIEQYF.

CDR3 bases: TGTGCCAGCAGTTTACTTCTGGAGGAAACCGGGGAGCTGTTTTTT. It specifies CASSLLLEETGELFF. J is TRBJ2-2 and V is TRBV27; weak D call: TRBD2 (5 bases). V was pared by 2 bases and J by 5 bases, with 12 bases between. The CDR3 is 15 amino acids. From germline, CDR1 is MNHEY and CDR2 SMNVEV (reference sequence).

The chain carries TRBV30 and TRBJ2-1; tentative D call: TRBD1 (6 bases). Germline V gene sequence: CDR1 GTSNPN, CDR2 SVGIG (reference sequence). V was cut by 0 bases and J by 9 bases, with 15 bases left in between. CDR3 size: 14 residues. The CDR3 sequence: CAWSVLPGDGEQFF. CDR3 sequence (DNA): TGTGCCTGGAGTGTACTCCCAGGGGATGGTGAGCAGTTCTTC.

This clone was detected only a few times. This chain links TRBV2 with TRBJ2-7; no firm D call. In germline, CDR1 is SNHLY, CDR2 FYNNEI. The length of the CDR3 is 13 residues. The V gene lost 8 bases and the J gene lost 6 bases, with 17 bases spanning the gap. CDR3 sequence: CASGVHAPGEQYF. The CDR3 DNA follows: TGTGCCAGCGGGGTCCATGCCCCGGGCGAGCAGTACTTC.

This sequence joins TRBV6-5 and TRBJ2-3; 10 nucleotides align to TRBD1. The CDR3 sequence is 13 residues long. With V trimmed by 6 bases and J by 12 bases, 9 bases remained unmatched. Germline V lookup: CDR1 MNHEY, CDR2 SVGAGI. The CDR3 is CASRRDRGQSQYF. The CDR3 bases are TGTGCCAGCAGACGCGACAGGGGGCAGTCACAGTATTTT.

CDR3 bases: TGTGCCAGCAGCCCGGGAGGGGCCTATGGGGAAAAACTGTTTTTT. Protein product: CASSPGGAYGEKLFF. The V call is TRBV11-2, the J call TRBJ1-4, with D perhaps TRBD1 (5 bases). Trimming took off 5 bases at V and 8 bases at J, with 18 bases between the two ends. CDR3 size: 15 residues. Germline lookup yields CDR1 SGHAT and CDR2 FQNNGV.

The rearrangement uses TRBV7-9 and TRBJ2-2, with TRBD2 identical over 9 bases. The CDR3 is 17 residues long. The V and J ends lost 4 bases and 6 bases, in that order; junction bases with no gene match: 12. Germline assignment: CDR1 SEHNR and CDR2 FQNEAQ (reference sequence). The CDR3 DNA reads TGTGCCAGCAGCTCGCACCTTAGCGGGAGTGGTGCCGGGGAGCTGTTTTTT. It translates to CASSSHLSGSGAGELFF.

This chain connects TRBV5-1 to TRBJ2-2, with 15 nucleotides matching TRBD2. Germline V gene sequence: CDR1 SGHRS, CDR2 YFSETQ. The V segment lost 5 bases and the J segment 6 bases; nucleotides outside the gene matches: 5. CDR3 length: 16 amino acids. CDR3 region: CASRHGLAGGPGELFF. The CDR3, as DNA: TGCGCCAGCAGACATGGACTAGCGGGAGGGCCCGGGGAGCTGTTTTTT.

This chain uses TRBV9 with TRBJ2-1; D not resolved. This CDR3 contains 16 residues. The V gene's germline CDR1 is SGDLS and CDR2 YYNGEE. Trimming cost V 3 bases and J 0 bases, with 13 bases left between them. The CDR3 region is CASSAQSDSSYNEQFF. As DNA, the CDR3 is TGTGCCAGCAGCGCCCAAAGCGATAGCTCCTACAATGAGCAGTTCTTC.

This CDR3 is CASSKGVLNTEAFF. In nucleotides, the CDR3 is TGCGCCAGCAGCAAAGGCGTCCTGAACACTGAAGCTTTCTTT. The rearrangement uses TRBV5-1 and TRBJ1-1; no definite D call. This CDR3 has 14 amino acids. Germline CDR1 is SGHRS and CDR2 is YFSETQ. Trimming cost V 4 bases and J 0 bases, with 10 bases left between them.

This clone was counted once. The chain employs TRBV2 and TRBJ2-1; no reliable D call. The CDR3 runs 17 residues. CDR1 SNHLY and CDR2 FYNNEI come from the germline V gene. Deletions cut 8 bases from V and 0 bases from J, with 20 bases between. This chain's CDR3 is CASEYGLGPSSYNEQFF. Here the CDR3 DNA reads TGTGCCAGCGAGTACGGGCTGGGCCCAAGCTCCTACAATGAGCAGTTCTTC.

The sample holds a few counts of this clone. The chain carries TRBV18 and TRBJ2-7; 16 nucleotides line up with TRBD2. There are 16 residues in the CDR3. The germline V gene has CDR1 KGHSH and CDR2 LQKENI. Trimming took 3 bases from V and 2 from J; bases not matched to a gene: 1. CDR3 residues: CASSPGLAGGTYEQYF. The CDR3, as DNA: TGTGCCAGCTCACCGGGACTAGCGGGAGGGACCTACGAGCAGTACTTC.

The J gene is TRBJ2-7, the V gene TRBV7-6; 8 bases fit TRBD2. The germline V gene encodes CDR1 SGHVS and CDR2 FNYEAQ. The CDR3 is 13 amino acids. V lost 4 bases, J lost 5 bases, and 4 bases stayed unmatched. The CDR3 DNA reads TGTGCCAGCAGCTACAAAGCGGGGGACGAGCAGTACTTC. Its translation: CASSYKAGDEQYF.

The chain joins TRBV18 to TRBJ1-1; tentatively, D is TRBD1 (6 bases). This CDR3 has 15 amino acids. The V gene's germline CDR1 is KGHSH and CDR2 LQKENI. Trimming removed 3 bases from V and 3 bases from J, with 14 bases in between. CDR3 in DNA: TGTGCCAGCTCACCCCTGGGGCCAGGGGACACTGAAGCTTTCTTT. This translates into CASSPLGPGDTEAFF.

The chain uses TRBV19 and TRBJ2-6; maybe TRBD2 (5 bases). V gave up 6 bases and J gave up 0 bases, with 15 bases separating them. The CDR3 loop spans 17 amino acids. CDR1 is LNHDA, CDR2 SQIVND, per germline (reference sequence). The CDR3 sequence: CASSSRGASSGANVLTF. DNA for the CDR3: TGTGCCAGTAGCAGCCGGGGAGCTTCCTCTGGGGCCAACGTCCTGACTTTC.

This chain uses TRBV6-1 with TRBJ2-7; either TRBD1 or TRBD2 may fit D (5 bases each). Looked up from germline, CDR1 is MNHNS and CDR2 is SASEGT. The V gene lost 7 bases and the J gene lost 2 bases, with 18 bases spanning the gap. The CDR3 is 15 residues long. CDR3 coding DNA: TGTGCCAGCACCCGGGGCAGTGGGGGTCCCTACGAGCAGTACTTC. Translating it yields CASTRGSGGPYEQYF.

The chain joins TRBV16 to TRBJ2-4, with TRBD2 matching 12 bases. The germline gives CDR1 KGHSY, CDR2 FQNENV. The length of the CDR3 is 16 residues. V dropped 5 bases and J dropped 5; count of bases not matched to a gene: 7. In DNA form, the CDR3 reads TGTGCCAGCAGCTCGACTAGCGGGAGTAGCCAAAACATTCAGTACTTC. The encoded protein is CASSSTSGSSQNIQYF.

The chain is built from TRBV11-2 and TRBJ1-4; TRBD1 aligns across 8 bases. Germline V gene sequence: CDR1 SGHAT, CDR2 FQNNGV. The CDR3 extends over 16 amino acids. J was trimmed by 2 bases and V by 1 base; bases with no gene match: 3. CDR3 DNA sequence: TGTGCCAGCAGCTTAGGTCACAGGGGGACTAATGAAAAACTGTTTTTT. As protein: CASSLGHRGTNEKLFF. Complete variable domain (other parts from reference TRBV11-2 and TRBJ1-4): EAGVAQSPRYKIIEKRQSVAFWCNPISGHATLYWYQQILGQGPKLLIQFQNNGVVDDSQLPKDRFSAERLKGVDSTLKIQPAKLEDSAVYLCASSLGHRGTNEKLFFGSGTQLSVL.